Below, 5 T cell receptor beta chains from the same sample are listed, as sequenced in a study of blood T cell repertoires in COVID-19. Generated by immunoSEQ multiplex PCR, the TCRdb table keeps only in-frame clones and is missing some. The table records roughly 150,000 clones, about 80% of them present only once. Specimen: PBMCs or T cells enriched from blood (not recorded which). The source of these receptors is a woman aged 60-75 years who had recovered from COVID-19.

The V and J genes are TRBV5-7 and TRBJ1-2, with 7 bases that match TRBD1. TRBV5-7 is classed as an ORF, of uncertain function. V dropped 4 bases and J dropped 4; count of bases not matched to a gene: 7. This CDR3 has 14 amino acids. The CDR3 loop reads CASSNPRDSYGYTF. The DNA for the CDR3 is TGTGCCAGCAGCAACCCCCGGGACAGCTATGGCTACACCTTC.

The rearrangement uses TRBV3-1 (or the pseudogene TRBV3-2) and TRBJ1-3; D not resolved. The length of the CDR3 is 15 residues. V was trimmed by 1 base and J by 4 bases, leaving 11 bases between them. CDR1 LGHDT and CDR2 YNNKEL come from the germline V gene (reference sequence). For the CDR3, the DNA is TGTGCCAGCAGCCAAGTCCCCGTCGGGGGAAACACCATATATTTT. It encodes CASSQVPVGGNTIYF.

This rearrangement joins TRBV5-1 to TRBJ2-3; no clear D. CDR1 is SGHRS, CDR2 YFSETQ, per germline. Trimming took off 0 bases at V and 0 bases at J, with 5 bases between the two ends. This CDR3 has 14 residues. CDR3 coding DNA: TGCGCCAGCAGCTTGGTCGAGAGCACAGATACGCAGTATTTT. This encodes CASSLVESTDTQYF.

This rearrangement joins TRBV4-2 to TRBJ1-6, with D unresolved. Germline V CDR1 and CDR2: LGHNA, YNFKEQ. Trimming took 0 bases from V and 0 from J, leaving 9 bases between them. CDR3 length: 17 residues. The CDR3 coding sequence is TGTGCCAGCAGCCAAGACCCCCTGAGCTCCTATAATTCACCCCTCCACTTT. This codes for CASSQDPLSSYNSPLHF.

This rearrangement joins TRBV11-1 to TRBJ2-1, with 14 bases lining up with TRBD2. Germline CDR1 reads SGHAT; CDR2 reads FQDESV (reference sequence). The CDR3 loop spans 13 amino acids. Trimming removed 10 bases from V and 9 bases from J; junction bases left unmatched: 5. The CDR3 spells CATGTSGGLEQFF. CDR3 bases: TGTGCCACCGGGACTAGCGGGGGACTTGAGCAGTTCTTC.